The 20 T cell receptor beta chains listed next were all sequenced from one sample in a study of T-cell reconstitution after alpha-beta-depleted transplantation in children. Unique molecular identifiers were incorporated during preparation of the TCRbeta library. TCRdb re-called the PCR reads with MiXCR, one entry per CDR3 protein. Here the sample spans 450,000 to 550,000 distinct CDR3 sequences, about an eighth being singletons. The sample consisted of PBMCs, mostly from graft donor cells, taken 180 days after TCRalphabeta/CD19-depleted stem cell transplant. The receptors originated from a female patient between 2 and 15 years old who had a stem cell transplant for aplastic anemia, so the T cells may come from the graft donor.

This clonotype was seen more than once but under ten times. This chain joins TRBV4-1 and TRBJ2-1; D is unclear. The CDR3 spans 15 residues. The germline gives CDR1 MGHRA, CDR2 YSYEKL. Trimming left V 0 bases short and J 7 bases short, with 13 bases between. The CDR3 here is CASSQDLGPMNEQFF. The CDR3 nucleotides are TGCGCCAGCAGCCAAGATCTCGGGCCTATGAATGAGCAGTTCTTC.

The chain links TRBV7-3 to TRBJ2-1; 11 nucleotides agree with TRBD2. This CDR3 comprises 14 residues. The junction had 2 bases not matched to a gene; V was cut back by 2 bases and J by 8 bases. Germline-derived CDR1 and CDR2 are SGHTA and FQGTGA. The CDR3 spells CASSLSLAGDEQFF. CDR3 sequence (DNA): TGTGCCAGCAGCTTATCACTAGCGGGAGATGAGCAGTTCTTC.

The chain joins TRBV7-9 to TRBJ1-2; D uncertain. The CDR3 contains 15 residues. Trimming pared 5 bases from V and 2 bases from J, leaving 15 bases between. Germline CDR1 SEHNR, CDR2 FQNEAQ (reference sequence). CDR3 coding DNA: TGTGCCAGCAGCCCTGGGCCCGGGAGGAACTATGGCTACACCTTC. Translating it yields CASSPGPGRNYGYTF.

This clonotype occurred a few times. The chain combines TRBV29-1 with TRBJ1-1, with no clear D. Trimming shortened V by 6 bases and J by 0 bases, and 26 bases separated the two germline ends. The V gene's germline CDR1 is SQVTM and CDR2 ANQGSEA. This CDR3 has 18 amino acids. The DNA of the CDR3 is TGCAGCGTCGTCTATCGGGTAGTGAAGGGTAACTTGAACACTGAAGCTTTCTTT. Amino acids: CSVVYRVVKGNLNTEAFF.

This clonotype showed up just a few times. This chain joins TRBV5-5 and TRBJ2-2; unclear D gene. Germline lookup yields CDR1 SGHKS and CDR2 YYEKEE (reference sequence). The CDR3 is 14 amino acids. Trimming pared 0 bases from V and 5 bases from J, leaving 8 bases between. The CDR3, as DNA: TGTGCCAGCAGCTTGGGTTTCGGGACCGGGGAGCTGTTTTTT. This translates into CASSLGFGTGELFF.

This clonotype was picked up a small number of times. The CDR3 nucleotides read TGCGCCAGCAGCTTTAGGACAGCGAGGACTGAAGCTTTCTTT. It translates to CASSFRTARTEAFF. This sequence joins TRBV5-1 and TRBJ1-1; D is possibly TRBD1 (6 bases). From germline, CDR1 is SGHRS and CDR2 YFSETQ. There are 14 residues in the CDR3. With 2 bases removed from V and 5 bases from J, the gap between germline ends came to 13 bases.

The sample holds a few counts of this clonotype. The V gene is TRBV7-2, the J gene TRBJ2-7; D is unclear. Trimming pared 2 bases from V and 5 bases from J, leaving 10 bases between. Germline loops: CDR1 SGHTA, CDR2 FQGNSA. The CDR3 sequence is 13 residues long. The CDR3 reads CASSLTGFHEQYV. DNA for the CDR3: TGTGCCAGCAGCTTAACTGGTTTCCACGAGCAGTACGTC.

This sequence joins TRBV7-9 and TRBJ1-1; D uncertain. CDR3 length equals 13 residues. V was cut by 2 bases and J by 1 base, with 5 bases left in between. The germline gives CDR1 SEHNR, CDR2 FQNEAQ (reference sequence). DNA of the CDR3: TGTGCCAGCAGCTTAAACGAGAACACTGAAGCTTTCTTT. Translation: CASSLNENTEAFF. Supplemented by reference TRBV7-9 and TRBJ1-1, the full variable domain reads DTGVSQNPRHKITKRGQNVTFRCDPISEHNRLYWYRQTLGQGPEFLTYFQNEAQLEKSRLLSDRFSAERPKGSFSTLEIQRTEQGDSAMYLCASSLNENTEAFFGQGTRLTVV.

V usage is TRBV7-6 and J usage is TRBJ2-5; 9 bases align to TRBD1. The V gene end was trimmed by 5 bases and the J gene end by 8 bases; junction bases not matched to a gene: 6. Germline assignment: CDR1 SGHVS and CDR2 FNYEAQ. The CDR3 loop spans 13 amino acids. Here the CDR3 reads CASSPSGQGTQYF. The CDR3 region has the DNA TGTGCCAGCAGCCCCTCGGGACAGGGCACCCAGTACTTC.

This clonotype has a handful of counts. A junction end diverges from the germline sequence, so it may reflect a read error. V is TRBV18 and J is TRBJ2-6; D is perhaps TRBD1 (5 bases). Germline loops: CDR1 KGHSH, CDR2 LQKENI. This CDR3 contains 14 residues. The CDR3 spells CASSENSGANGLTF. The CDR3 nucleotides read TGTGCCAGCTCAGAAAACTCTGGGGCCAACGGCCTGACTTTC.

This clonotype came up a few times. The rearrangement links TRBV27 to TRBJ1-5, with 9 bases aligning to TRBD1. Trimming at V came to 6 bases and at J to 4 bases, leaving 7 bases not matched to a gene. Germline-derived CDR1 and CDR2 are MNHEY and SMNVEV (reference sequence). The CDR3 consists of 15 residues. Here the CDR3 DNA reads TGTGCCAGCAGCCCAACAGGGGGCCGTAATCAGCCCCAGCATTTT. This encodes CASSPTGGRNQPQHF.

The genes are TRBV6-5 and TRBJ1-2; D is uncertain. CDR1 and CDR2 (germline): MNHEY, SVGAGI. CDR3 length equals 12 residues. V was trimmed by 6 bases and J by 4 bases, leaving 9 bases between them. The CDR3 nucleotides are TGTGCCAGCAGGAGCCAGTCCTATGGCTACACCTTC. This encodes CASRSQSYGYTF.

This clonotype was seen many times. The V gene is TRBV20-1, the J gene TRBJ1-5, with 12 bases identical to TRBD1. Germline CDR1 DFQATT, CDR2 SNEGSKA (reference sequence). The CDR3 consists of 12 residues. The V segment lost 6 bases and the J segment 6 bases; nucleotides outside the gene matches: 0. The CDR3 protein is CSAGQGAQPQHF. CDR3 coding DNA: TGCAGTGCGGGACAGGGGGCTCAGCCCCAGCATTTT.

The V call is TRBV18, the J call TRBJ2-6; D is undetermined. The CDR3 totals 14 residues. CDR1 KGHSH and CDR2 LQKENI come from the germline V gene. V was shortened by 5 bases and J by 0 bases, with 5 bases between the two germline ends. The CDR3 region is CASSTVSGANVLTF. The CDR3 region has the DNA TGTGCCAGCTCAACAGTCTCTGGGGCCAACGTCCTGACTTTC.

The chain carries TRBV29-1 and TRBJ2-7; 9 nucleotides align to TRBD1. The CDR3 runs to 12 residues. V was clipped by 6 bases and J by 3 bases; unmatched bases: 3. Looked up from germline, CDR1 is SQVTM and CDR2 is ANQGSEA. The CDR3 here is CSVMGQGYEQYF. For the CDR3, the DNA is TGCAGCGTCATGGGACAGGGCTACGAGCAGTACTTC.

This clonotype has a count of ten or more. The gene calls are TRBV12-3 or TRBV12-4 and TRBJ2-2; TRBD1 matches 8 bases. The CDR3 is 16 amino acids. The V and J ends lost 4 bases and 1 base, in that order; junction bases with no gene match: 5. CDR3 sequence (DNA): TGTGCCAGCAGTTCACAGGGGGGAATGAACACCGGGGAGCTGTTTTTT. It codes for CASSSQGGMNTGELFF.

The rearrangement uses TRBV15 and TRBJ2-7; D gene unclear. The V gene's germline CDR1 is LNHNV and CDR2 YYDKDF (reference sequence). V shed 4 bases and J shed 1 base, with 8 bases lying between them. The CDR3 is 13 residues long. The CDR3 DNA sequence: TGTGCCACCAGCATTGACCAATCCTACGAGCAGTACTTC. It translates to CATSIDQSYEQYF.

This clonotype was counted only a few times. The gene calls are TRBV5-1 and TRBJ1-5, with 7 bases lining up with TRBD1. The V segment lost 4 bases and the J segment 6 bases; nucleotides outside the gene matches: 16. Germline CDR1 SGHRS, CDR2 YFSETQ. The CDR3 consists of 17 residues. CDR3 in DNA: TGCGCCAGCAGCCCTGCACCTCTCCAGGGGGTTCGTCAGCCCCAGCATTTT. It translates to CASSPAPLQGVRQPQHF.

V gene TRBV18 combines with J gene TRBJ2-5; D unresolved. The germline V gene has CDR1 KGHSH and CDR2 LQKENI. Trimming took 2 bases from V and 7 from J, leaving 8 bases between them. This CDR3 has 12 amino acids. The CDR3 DNA follows: TGTGCCAGCTCACCATTTTCTGCGACCCAGTACTTC. This gives the protein CASSPFSATQYF.

This clonotype appeared many times. The chain joins TRBV28 to TRBJ2-1, with TRBD2 matching 8 bases. Germline V CDR1 and CDR2: MDHEN, SYDVKM. V shed 7 bases, J shed 4 bases, and the junction held 6 bases outside the gene matches. CDR3 length: 14 amino acids. The CDR3 spells CASTFGGEYNEQFF. CDR3 in DNA: TGTGCCAGCACCTTCGGGGGGGAGTACAATGAGCAGTTCTTC.